Below are 20 T cell receptor beta chains sequenced from a single sample in a study of OX40 agonist ivuxolimab in advanced cancers. Profiled with immunoSEQ multiplex PCR; TCRdb holds only in-frame clones, not every one. The data hold about 77,000 clones, with over 75% observed a single time. The material sequenced was CD4+ or CD8+ T cells sorted from blood, taken in a trial of the OX40 agonist ivuxolimab. These receptors all come from an adult with an advanced solid tumor such as melanoma, head and neck, liver or kidney cancer.

This chain links TRBV5-1 with TRBJ2-1; 13 bases match TRBD2. Germline V lookup: CDR1 SGHRS, CDR2 YFSETQ. This CDR3 has 19 amino acids. Losses at the gene ends were 0 bases for V and 0 bases for J; bases not matched to a gene: 6. The CDR3 DNA reads as TGCGCCAGCAGCTTGGGACTAGCGGGGGGCTTTAGCTCCTACAATGAGCAGTTCTTC. Translation: CASSLGLAGGFSSYNEQFF. The full variable domain, in which reference TRBV5-1 and TRBJ2-1 provide the parts outside the CDR3, is KAGVTQTPRYLIKTRGQQVTLSCSPISGHRSVSWYQQTPGQGLQFLFEYFSETQRNKGNFPGRFSGRQFSNSRSEMNVSTLELGDSALYLCASSLGLAGGFSSYNEQFFGPGTRLTVL.

The genes are TRBV18 and TRBJ1-5, with a possible D match to TRBD1 (6 bases). CDR3 size: 16 residues. V dropped 8 bases and J dropped 0 bases, with 17 bases sitting between them. CDR1 and CDR2 (germline): KGHSH, LQKENI. The CDR3 region is CASATGTRGSNQPQHF. For the CDR3, the DNA is TGTGCCAGCGCAACCGGGACAAGGGGTAGCAATCAGCCCCAGCATTTT.

V usage is TRBV30 and J usage is TRBJ2-1; TRBD2 matches at 8 bases. The CDR3 consists of 14 residues. The junction had 8 bases not matched to a gene; V was cut back by 2 bases and J by 8 bases. CDR1 GTSNPN and CDR2 SVGIG come from the germline V gene (reference sequence). CDR3 nucleotide sequence: TGTGCCTGGAGTACCCAGCGGGGGTTCGATGAGCAGTTCTTC. Translation gives CAWSTQRGFDEQFF. Combining the CDR3 with reference TRBV30 and TRBJ2-1 gives the whole variable domain SQTIHQWPATLVQPVGSPLSLECTVEGTSNPNLYWYRQAAGRGLQLLFYSVGIGQISSEVPQNLSASRPQDRQFILSSKKLLLSDSGFYLCAWSTQRGFDEQFFGPGTRLTVL.

This sequence joins TRBV6-5 and TRBJ1-1, with unresolved D. The CDR3 spans 13 residues. Per germline, CDR1 MNHEY and CDR2 SVGAGI. With 0 bases removed from V and 4 bases from J, the gap between germline ends came to 6 bases. CDR3 loop: CASSYSKFTEAFF. CDR3 sequence (DNA): TGTGCCAGCAGTTACTCGAAGTTCACTGAAGCTTTCTTT.

The chain couples TRBV2 to TRBJ2-2; TRBD1 is a possible D gene (7 bases). CDR1 and CDR2 from the germline V gene are SNHLY and FYNNEI. The CDR3 covers 16 residues. V was trimmed by 3 bases and J by 2 bases, leaving 13 bases between them. This CDR3 is CASSEGGTANTGELFF. The CDR3 region has the DNA TGTGCCAGCAGTGAGGGCGGGACAGCCAACACCGGGGAGCTGTTTTTT.

This clone was counted only a few times. The rearrangement uses TRBV7-2 and TRBJ1-2, with TRBD1 matching 9 bases. The CDR3 has 12 residues. Germline V gene sequence: CDR1 SGHTA, CDR2 FQGNSA. Trimming at V came to 6 bases and at J to 8 bases, leaving 4 bases not matched to a gene. CDR3 sequence reads: CASSRQGDGYTF. DNA for the CDR3: TGTGCCAGCAGTCGACAGGGGGACGGCTACACCTTC.

The rearrangement links TRBV7-2 to TRBJ2-1; perhaps TRBD1 as D (5 bases). Germline V CDR1 and CDR2: SGHTA, FQGNSA. Deletions cut 1 base from V and 4 bases from J, with 11 bases between. The CDR3 is 15 residues long. As DNA, the CDR3 is TGTGCCAGCAGCTTAGTCTCAGACAGTTACAATGAGCAGTTCTTC. It codes for CASSLVSDSYNEQFF. Supplemented by reference TRBV7-2 and TRBJ2-1, the full variable domain reads GAGVSQSPSNKVTEKGKDVELRCDPISGHTALYWYRQSLGQGLEFLIYFQGNSAPDKSGLPSDRFSAERTGGSVSTLTIQRTQQEDSAVYLCASSLVSDSYNEQFFGPGTRLTVL.

The chain combines TRBV7-9 with TRBJ1-2; D is unresolved. This CDR3 is 15 amino acids long. Germline-derived CDR1 and CDR2 are SEHNR and FQNEAQ (reference sequence). The V end lost 3 bases, the J end lost 6 bases, and 17 bases lay between the germline ends. DNA of the CDR3: TGTGCCAGCAGCTTCGACCGGAGTTGGGTGAATGGCTACACCTTC. Its translation is CASSFDRSWVNGYTF.

The chain's CDR3 is CASSVTGEGYTF. In DNA form, the CDR3 reads TGTGCCAGCAGTGTGACGGGGGAGGGCTACACCTTC. The chain joins TRBV2 to TRBJ1-2; D may be TRBD1 (5 bases). V lost 4 bases to trimming and J lost 8 bases, with 11 bases between them. The CDR3 runs 12 residues. CDR1 SNHLY and CDR2 FYNNEI come from the germline V gene. Full variable domain (outside the CDR3, taken from reference TRBV2 and TRBJ1-2): EPEVTQTPSHQVTQMGQEVILRCVPISNHLYFYWYRQILGQKVEFLVSFYNNEISEKSEIFDDQFSVERPDGSNFTLKIRSTKLEDSAMYFCASSVTGEGYTFGSGTRLTVV.

This chain joins TRBV9 and TRBJ2-6; no clear D gene. The CDR3 is 15 amino acids. V was pared by 0 bases and J by 1 base, with 5 bases between. CDR1 and CDR2 (germline): SGDLS, YYNGEE. The CDR3 DNA follows: TGTGCCAGCAGCGTAGACGGATCTGGGGCCAACGTCCTGACTTTC. Its translation is CASSVDGSGANVLTF.

This clone was seen only a few times. The J gene is TRBJ1-2, the V gene TRBV6-1; D ambiguous. From germline, CDR1 is MNHNS and CDR2 SASEGT. CDR3 length: 14 amino acids. Deletions cut 7 bases from V and 3 bases from J, with 15 bases between. The CDR3 here is CASTLTRTDYGYTF. CDR3 sequence (DNA): TGTGCCAGCACTTTAACGAGGACTGACTATGGCTACACCTTC.

This clone was detected only a few times. Other DNA sequences of this sample code for an identical CDR3. The chain joins TRBV7-2 to TRBJ1-2; no clear D gene. V dropped 1 base and J dropped 0 bases, with 6 bases sitting between them. CDR1 and CDR2 (germline): SGHTA, FQGNSA. The CDR3 spans 14 residues. CDR3 DNA: TGTGCCAGCAGCTTAGGGAGAGCTAACTATGGCTACACCTTC. This translates into CASSLGRANYGYTF.

The rearrangement links TRBV7-2 to TRBJ2-3; tentatively, D is TRBD2 (7 bases). The CDR3 is 15 residues long. The V gene's germline CDR1 is SGHTA and CDR2 FQGNSA. The V gene lost 5 bases and the J gene lost 4 bases, with 16 bases spanning the gap. For the CDR3, the DNA is TGTGCCAGCAGCCCGCGGAGGGGGGGCGCAGATACGCAGTATTTT. This translates into CASSPRRGGADTQYF.

V usage is TRBV5-4 and J usage is TRBJ2-1; no clear D gene. The CDR3 is made up of 11 amino acids. The V and J ends lost 2 bases and 4 bases respectively, with 1 base between them. Germline-derived CDR1 and CDR2 are SGHNT and YYREEE (reference sequence). CDR3 residues: CASSLYNEQFF. CDR3 DNA: TGTGCCAGCAGCTTATACAATGAGCAGTTCTTC.

A few counts support this clone. The chain recombines TRBV18 with TRBJ1-6, with D perhaps TRBD1 (5 bases). CDR1 KGHSH and CDR2 LQKENI come from the germline V gene. The CDR3 loop spans 14 amino acids. Trimming removed 1 base at V and 10 bases at J, with 11 bases between. As DNA, the CDR3 is TGTGCCAGCTCACCACAGGGGCTTGGCTCACCCCTCCACTTT. Translation gives CASSPQGLGSPLHF.

This rearrangement joins TRBV5-1 to TRBJ1-2; no clear D. The CDR3 extends over 15 amino acids. Germline V gene sequence: CDR1 SGHRS, CDR2 YFSETQ. Deletions cut 0 bases from V and 4 bases from J, with 13 bases between. For the CDR3, the DNA is TGCGCCAGCAGCTTGGGAGAACAGACCCTCTATGGCTACACCTTC. Its protein is CASSLGEQTLYGYTF.

The CDR3 loop is CASATNSNQPQHF. The CDR3 region has the DNA TGTGCCAGCGCCACAAATAGCAATCAGCCCCAGCATTTT. The rearrangement links TRBV6-4 to TRBJ1-5; no clear D. The length of the CDR3 is 13 residues. Trimming removed 8 bases at V and 0 bases at J, with 8 bases between. The germline CDR1 and CDR2 sequences are MRHNA and SNTAGT.

CDR3 in amino acids: CASSTPQGSNYGYTF. The CDR3 nucleotides are TGTGCCAGCAGCACCCCCCAGGGCAGCAACTATGGCTACACCTTC. The J gene is TRBJ1-2, the V gene TRBV11-2, with a tentative D call TRBD1 (5 bases). There are 15 residues in the CDR3. V lost 5 bases to trimming and J lost 2 bases, with 15 bases between them. In germline, CDR1 is SGHAT, CDR2 FQNNGV.

This chain connects TRBV5-5 to TRBJ1-1, with 7 nucleotides matching TRBD1. The germline V gene has CDR1 SGHKS and CDR2 YYEKEE (reference sequence). J lost 5 bases, V lost 0 bases, and 7 bases had no gene match. The length of the CDR3 is 15 residues. CDR3 DNA sequence: TGTGCCAGCAGCTTGGTCCGACAGGGCAGAACTGAAGCTTTCTTT. This sequence encodes CASSLVRQGRTEAFF.

The chain uses TRBV19 and TRBJ1-5, with 8 bases aligning to TRBD1. The CDR3 is made up of 14 amino acids. J gave up 7 bases and V 5 bases, and 7 bases lay outside the gene matches. The germline V gene encodes CDR1 LNHDA and CDR2 SQIVND (reference sequence). In DNA form, the CDR3 reads TGTGCCAGTAGTTCAGACAGGGGCGGACAGCCCCAGCATTTT. As protein: CASSSDRGGQPQHF.